A single TCR beta chain is shown here with its context. The entry originates in a study of T-cell reconstitution after alpha-beta-depleted transplantation in children. The germline V gene encodes CDR1 MDHEN and CDR2 SYDVKM. The CDR3 covers 13 residues. Trimming removed 10 bases from V and 0 bases from J, with 13 bases in between. Unique molecular identifiers were built into the TCRbeta library. TCRdb reprocessed the PCR reads with MiXCR, giving one entry per CDR3 protein. The table includes more than 550,000 distinct CDR3 sequences, over 9.5% detected once. The V call is TRBV28, the J call TRBJ2-7; D is undetermined. The TCR comes from a human donor who donated a stem cell graft to a child with acute myeloid leukemia. The sequences come from PBMCs from the stem cell graft donor, collected from the stem cell graft. DNA for the CDR3: TGTGCCACCATAACGTCCCTCTCCTACGAGCAGTACTTC. Encoded protein: CATITSLSYEQYF.